Below are 27 T cell receptor beta chains sequenced from a single sample in a study of blood T cell dynamics during melanoma immunotherapy. Noted time point: pre-treatment baseline. TCRdb's copy holds only in-frame clones and misses some; the assay was immunoSEQ multiplex PCR. The sample shows under 8,000 clones, over 60% of them seen only once. The source material was blood, sampled from a patient treated with checkpoint blockade. Receptors were obtained from a human donor with melanoma.

The CDR3 spells CASSLRDQEFF. As DNA, the CDR3 is TGTGCCAGCAGCTTAAGGGACCAAGAGTTCTTC. The chain has TRBV7-9 and TRBJ2-1, with D possibly being TRBD1 or TRBD2 (5 bases each). Germline V gene sequence: CDR1 SEHNR, CDR2 FQNEAQ (reference sequence). The CDR3 sequence is 11 residues long. The V end was cut by 2 bases, the J end by 14 bases, with 10 bases between.

The chain links TRBV2 to TRBJ1-1; D is unresolved. V was pared by 7 bases and J by 6 bases, with 18 bases between. Germline V gene sequence: CDR1 SNHLY, CDR2 FYNNEI. The CDR3 spans 14 residues. The CDR3 loop reads CASKSVGSSSEAFF. Here the CDR3 DNA reads TGTGCCAGCAAATCGGTAGGATCTAGCTCTGAAGCTTTCTTT.

The chain recombines TRBV6-6 with TRBJ2-1; 7 positions agree with TRBD1. Trimming cost V 7 bases and J 2 bases; bases outside gene matches: 8. The CDR3 spans 15 residues. The germline CDR1 and CDR2 sequences are MNHNY and SVGAGI (reference sequence). The CDR3 DNA follows: TGTGCCAGCACAAACCGGGACAGAGCCTACAATGAGCAGTTCTTC. Residues: CASTNRDRAYNEQFF.

V gene TRBV30 combines with J gene TRBJ2-5; D unresolved. V dropped 3 bases and J dropped 2 bases, with 16 bases sitting between them. Per germline, CDR1 GTSNPN and CDR2 SVGIG (reference sequence). This CDR3 is 15 amino acids long. The CDR3 reads CAWSGALGVQETQYF. The CDR3 bases are TGTGCCTGGAGCGGCGCCCTTGGGGTACAAGAGACCCAGTACTTC. The whole variable domain, remainder taken from reference TRBV30 and TRBJ2-5, is SQTIHQWPATLVQPVGSPLSLECTVEGTSNPNLYWYRQAAGRGLQLLFYSVGIGQISSEVPQNLSASRPQDRQFILSSKKLLLSDSGFYLCAWSGALGVQETQYFGPGTRLLVL.

The V gene is TRBV28, the J gene TRBJ2-3; 11 bases are shared with TRBD1. Looked up from germline, CDR1 is MDHEN and CDR2 is SYDVKM. Trimming took 3 bases from V and 5 from J; bases not matched to a gene: 7. The CDR3 runs to 16 residues. This CDR3 is CASSFPGQGAEDTQYF. The CDR3 DNA follows: TGTGCCAGCAGTTTTCCAGGACAGGGGGCCGAAGATACGCAGTATTTT.

The chain is built from TRBV6-1 and TRBJ2-1, with 13 positions matching TRBD2. Germline assignment: CDR1 MNHNS and CDR2 SASEGT. The CDR3 totals 16 residues. The V gene end was trimmed by 4 bases and the J gene end by 8 bases; junction bases not matched to a gene: 8. Here the CDR3 reads CASSALAGGLMDEQFF. The CDR3 DNA sequence: TGTGCCAGCAGTGCACTAGCGGGGGGGCTTATGGATGAGCAGTTCTTC.

The J gene is TRBJ1-2, the V gene TRBV7-9; unclear D gene. Germline-derived CDR1 and CDR2 are SEHNR and FQNEAQ (reference sequence). Trimming pared 4 bases from V and 8 bases from J, leaving 8 bases between. There are 11 residues in the CDR3. The CDR3 reads CASSSLWGYTF. The CDR3 nucleotides read TGTGCCAGCAGCTCCCTTTGGGGCTACACCTTC.

The chain uses TRBV7-6 and TRBJ2-1, with 14 positions matching TRBD2. Germline CDR1 SGHVS, CDR2 FNYEAQ. The CDR3 loop spans 15 amino acids. V lost 5 bases, J lost 8 bases, and 5 bases stayed unmatched. The DNA for the CDR3 is TGTGCCAGCAGCCCTCGACTAGCGGGGGGGTATGAGCAGTTCTTC. Amino acid sequence: CASSPRLAGGYEQFF.

This chain connects TRBV5-1 to TRBJ1-2; 7 nucleotides agree with TRBD1. Germline-derived CDR1 and CDR2 are SGHRS and YFSETQ. CDR3 length equals 15 residues. The V and J ends lost 5 bases and 3 bases, in that order; junction bases with no gene match: 10. The CDR3 nucleotides read TGCGCCAGCAGGCCGGCCGGGACAGCCTACTATGGCTACACCTTC. The encoded protein is CASRPAGTAYYGYTF.

The chain carries TRBV2 and TRBJ1-5, with TRBD1 matching over 9 bases. Losses at the gene ends were 6 bases for V and 5 bases for J; bases not matched to a gene: 11. CDR1 is SNHLY, CDR2 FYNNEI, per germline. The CDR3 has 16 residues. DNA of the CDR3: TGTGCCAGCAGCCAAGGGACAGGGTCAAAAGATCAGCCCCAGCATTTT. Translated, it gives CASSQGTGSKDQPQHF.

The V call is TRBV7-6, the J call TRBJ2-1, with D possibly matching TRBD2 (6 bases). Trimming removed 4 bases at V and 5 bases at J, with 18 bases between. There are 16 residues in the CDR3. Germline V gives CDR1 SGHVS, CDR2 FNYEAQ. CDR3 protein: CASSSPSGEKNNEQFF. As DNA, the CDR3 is TGTGCCAGCAGCTCACCCTCGGGGGAAAAGAACAATGAGCAGTTCTTC.

The genes are TRBV7-9 and TRBJ2-1; D is unclear. The CDR3 spans 15 residues. V lost 0 bases, J lost 0 bases, and 6 bases lay in between. Germline-derived CDR1 and CDR2 are SEHNR and FQNEAQ (reference sequence). The CDR3 reads CASSLASSSYNEQFF. In DNA, the CDR3 is TGTGCCAGCAGCTTAGCTAGCAGCTCCTACAATGAGCAGTTCTTC.

J is TRBJ1-1 and V is TRBV10-3, with D perhaps matching TRBD1 (5 bases). This CDR3 is 13 amino acids long. CDR1 and CDR2 (germline): ENHRY, SYGVKD. Trimming left V 6 bases short and J 1 base short, with 9 bases between. CDR3 in amino acids: CAISSQGNTEAFF. The CDR3 bases are TGTGCCATCAGCTCCCAGGGGAACACTGAAGCTTTCTTT.

V gene TRBV7-9 combines with J gene TRBJ2-3; no definite D call. Deletions cut 5 bases from V and 5 bases from J, with 8 bases between. The germline V gene encodes CDR1 SEHNR and CDR2 FQNEAQ (reference sequence). CDR3 length: 12 residues. This CDR3 is CASSKTKDTQYF. The CDR3 bases are TGTGCCAGCAGCAAAACAAAAGATACGCAGTATTTT.

The table lists this clone with a few counts. V usage is TRBV5-3 and J usage is TRBJ1-6; D gene unclear. TRBV5-3 is classed as an ORF, of uncertain function. V was clipped by 4 bases and J by 10 bases, with 12 bases between them. CDR3 size: 13 residues. CDR3 DNA sequence: TGTGCCAGAAGCCACCAAGTAAGATCACCCCTCCACTTT. Encoded protein: CARSHQVRSPLHF.

The chain combines TRBV11-2 with TRBJ2-3; no clear D gene. The CDR3 runs 16 residues. The germline V gene encodes CDR1 SGHAT and CDR2 FQNNGV. Trimming removed 5 bases at V and 1 base at J, with 16 bases between. The CDR3, as DNA: TGTGCCAGCAGCCCGTTGCAGTATCTTGGCACAGATACGCAGTATTTT. It translates to CASSPLQYLGTDTQYF.

V usage is TRBV5-4 and J usage is TRBJ2-1, with a weak D call TRBD1 (6 bases). In germline, CDR1 is SGHNT, CDR2 YYREEE (reference sequence). CDR3 length: 15 amino acids. V shed 2 bases and J shed 4 bases, with 13 bases lying between them. The CDR3 sequence: CASSFGDTRYNEQFF. DNA of the CDR3: TGTGCCAGCAGCTTTGGGGACACTAGGTACAATGAGCAGTTCTTC.

The V call is TRBV9, the J call TRBJ2-5, with TRBD2 identical over 11 bases. Germline trimming cut 4 bases from V and 2 bases from J; bases unmatched to any gene: 4. The CDR3 consists of 15 residues. Germline V CDR1 and CDR2: SGDLS, YYNGEE. CDR3 sequence reads: CASSSSGRPQETQYF. In DNA form, the CDR3 reads TGTGCCAGCAGCTCTAGCGGGAGGCCACAAGAGACCCAGTACTTC.

This clone was found once. The rearrangement links TRBV6-5 to TRBJ2-7, with D tentatively TRBD1 or TRBD2 (5 bases each). The CDR3 is 13 amino acids. CDR1 and CDR2 (germline): MNHEY, SVGAGI. Between the trimmed V and J ends, which lost 8 bases and 3 bases, there was a span of 14 bases. The chain's CDR3 is CASGGANFYEQYF. The CDR3 DNA reads TGTGCCAGCGGGGGAGCTAACTTCTACGAGCAGTACTTC.

This clone has a handful of counts. The rearrangement joins TRBV6-1 to TRBJ2-6, with D tentatively TRBD1 (6 bases). Germline V lookup: CDR1 MNHNS, CDR2 SASEGT. V was clipped by 7 bases and J by 4 bases, with 17 bases between them. The CDR3 covers 16 residues. CDR3 sequence: CASTEAIGGGANVLTF. CDR3 nucleotides: TGTGCCAGCACCGAAGCCATAGGGGGAGGGGCCAACGTCCTGACTTTC.

This chain links TRBV11-2 with TRBJ2-3, with TRBD1 matching over 7 bases. The CDR3 spans 15 residues. V shed 1 base, J shed 2 bases, and the junction held 3 bases outside the gene matches. CDR1 SGHAT and CDR2 FQNNGV come from the germline V gene. The CDR3 DNA reads TGTGCCAGCAGCTTAGTGGGACAGCCCACAGATACGCAGTATTTT. Its protein product is CASSLVGQPTDTQYF.

The rearrangement joins TRBV11-2 to TRBJ1-1; D uncertain. V was trimmed by 1 base and J by 1 base, leaving 10 bases between them. Germline CDR1 SGHAT, CDR2 FQNNGV. The CDR3 is made up of 15 amino acids. As DNA, the CDR3 is TGTGCCAGCAGCTTAGCGCTGGCCGGGAACACTGAAGCTTTCTTT. As protein: CASSLALAGNTEAFF.

The chain recombines TRBV5-3 with TRBJ2-7; 8 nucleotides align to TRBD1. TRBV5-3 is labeled an ORF, and its function is uncertain. Unmatched junction bases numbered 5, after V lost 4 bases and J lost 2 bases. The CDR3 is 14 amino acids. CDR3 bases: TGTGCCAGAAGCAAGGACAGGGTTACCTACGAGCAGTACTTC. Amino acid sequence: CARSKDRVTYEQYF.

The chain has TRBV19 and TRBJ1-5, with no clear D. V lost 7 bases and J lost 6, with 10 bases in between. CDR1 LNHDA and CDR2 SQIVND come from the germline V gene (reference sequence). The CDR3 has 12 residues. The CDR3 region has the DNA TGTGCCAGTAAGGATGGAGGTCAGCCCCAGCATTTT. It specifies CASKDGGQPQHF. The full variable domain, in which reference TRBV19 and TRBJ1-5 provide the parts outside the CDR3, is DGGITQSPKYLFRKEGQNVTLSCEQNLNHDAMYWYRQDPGQGLRLIYYSQIVNDFQKGDIAEGYSVSREKKESFPLTVTSAQKNPTAFYLCASKDGGQPQHFGDGTRLSIL.

The chain employs TRBV29-1 and TRBJ1-4; D is possibly TRBD1 (6 bases). Trimming shortened V by 7 bases and J by 7 bases, and 16 bases separated the two germline ends. Looked up from germline, CDR1 is SQVTM and CDR2 is ANQGSEA. This CDR3 is 13 amino acids long. The CDR3 bases are TGCAGCGCCGGGGGCAGGGTCGGTGAAAAACTGTTTTTT. This sequence encodes CSAGGRVGEKLFF.

Remarks on this clone: This likely reflects a read error, since a far larger clone is one base away. This sequence joins TRBV11-3 and TRBJ1-2; TRBD1 is a possible D gene (5 bases). Germline CDR1 reads SGHNT; CDR2 reads YENEEA. Between the trimmed V and J ends, which lost 3 bases and 4 bases, there was a span of 12 bases. The CDR3 length is 14 residues. CDR3 sequence: CASSLGGYPYGYTF. CDR3 nucleotide sequence: TGTGCCAGCAGCTTGGGGGGGTACCCCTATGGCTACACCTTC.

The chain uses TRBV19 and TRBJ2-7; possible D gene TRBD2, 6 bases. Germline CDR1 is LNHDA and CDR2 is SQIVND (reference sequence). V lost 4 bases and J lost 0, with 10 bases in between. There are 14 residues in the CDR3. CDR3 in DNA: TGTGCCAGTAGTAGGCCGGGGGACTCCTACGAGCAGTACTTC. Translated: CASSRPGDSYEQYF.